The source of this T cell receptor beta chain is a study of cytomegalovirus exposure and HLA in healthy donors (dated by TCRdb to about 2017). The study in broad terms: A later analysis indicated that the 100 to 150 validation repertoires were generated on the platform also employed for the 600 to 750 repertoires of the first cohort. The study aimed to test whether signatures of past pathogen exposure could be identified by cataloging public T cell receptors. In addition to the first cohort of roughly 700 subjects, a separate validation cohort of 130 or so different subjects was used. To predict cytomegalovirus infection status, the study brought together high-throughput TCR immunosequencing, statistical association of individual TCRs with disease status, and machine learning. What the research found in general, with its limitations: Subsequent analysis determined that TCRs grouped into clusters in the first cohort also showed a tendency toward co-occurrence across the 120 validation repertoires, and about 94% of cluster scores exceeded 0. A few of the identified cytomegalovirus-associated TCR beta chains were confirmed in vitro to be specific for cytomegalovirus antigens. Most TCR sequences were seen in very few donors, while some public TCRs were found in many individuals. All 120 or so repertoires were used to score co-occurrence in the validation cohort in a later analysis, because that analysis had no HLA typing for the cohort. The classifier was reported to diagnose cytomegalovirus status with high specificity and sensitivity in both the original and validation cohorts. It was suggested by the authors that the approach could potentially be generalized to other disease states and immunological phenotypes. The study gave a list of around 170 TCR beta chains associated with cytomegalovirus.

Reading from cysteine to phenylalanine, the CDR3 counts 14 amino acids. The kept DNA is CDR3 alone, 42 bases in frame from the first base. V is trimmed back by 1 base and J by 4 bases, and the junction contains 4 bases that no gene match accounts for. Looking up the germline V gene yields CDR1 SGHTA and CDR2 FQGNSA. The library was prepared using the immunoSEQ multiplex PCR assay. The original pipeline was this. A statistical classification framework was built to diagnose cytomegalovirus status from the catalog of TCR beta chain sequences. This is the immuneACCESS table as TCRdb keeps it, with only in-frame sequences that have V and J called. A part of the clones is gone; compared with another copy, unresolved V genes explain less than half, and the rest is unexplained. The D gene and trimming were derived from the DNA, and the V and J assignments and clone size from that table. Counted in this sample were some 110,000 clones; around 88% of them appeared once. The top ten constitute approximately 2% of the sample.

The donors belonged to the validation cohort of under 150 subjects, which was separate from the 666-subject first cohort. Concerning this clone: The antigen this receptor binds is unknown. There are no base qualities to consult, and no much larger clone falls within one base.

The V and J segments used are TRBV7-2 and TRBJ2-7, with 7 middle bases fitting TRBD2. Material for sequencing was PBMCs. This TCR came from a man between 18 and 29 years old in good health and CMV-seronegative. The CDR3 corresponds to CASSLGISGYEQYF. The DNA reads TGTGCCAGCAGCTTAGGGATTAGCGGGTACGAGCAGTACTTC.